What follows is one T cell receptor (beta chain) and its context. The target antigen is unknown. This table comes from immunoSEQ multiplex PCR, and its TCRdb copy is limited to in-frame clones, with some not included. The table lists about 15,000 clones, roughly two thirds of them singletons. The germline V gene encodes CDR1 LGHNA and CDR2 YSLEER. The germline V and J ends were trimmed by 1 base and 5 bases, with 11 bases remaining between them. CDR3 size: 15 residues. These data come from a study of high-grade serous ovarian cancer treatment subgroups. Overall study: On average, around 15,000 reads and 6,500 to 8,000 unique TCR beta rearrangements were obtained per sample. The study's findings and limits: Different patients shared almost no repertoire; same-patient tumors shared about 0.1 to 0.8. Higher neoantigen levels went with greater TCR clonal relatedness.

Tumor tissue was taken before any definitive surgery or chemotherapy was given. Material: tumor tissue. The sequence was obtained from a human donor with high-grade serous ovarian cancer. The chain carries TRBV4-3 and TRBJ1-4, with a tentative D call TRBD1 (6 bases). The CDR3 region is CASSQVDRLNEKLFF. The CDR3 coding sequence is TGCGCCAGCAGCCAAGTGGACAGACTAAATGAAAAACTGTTTTTT.